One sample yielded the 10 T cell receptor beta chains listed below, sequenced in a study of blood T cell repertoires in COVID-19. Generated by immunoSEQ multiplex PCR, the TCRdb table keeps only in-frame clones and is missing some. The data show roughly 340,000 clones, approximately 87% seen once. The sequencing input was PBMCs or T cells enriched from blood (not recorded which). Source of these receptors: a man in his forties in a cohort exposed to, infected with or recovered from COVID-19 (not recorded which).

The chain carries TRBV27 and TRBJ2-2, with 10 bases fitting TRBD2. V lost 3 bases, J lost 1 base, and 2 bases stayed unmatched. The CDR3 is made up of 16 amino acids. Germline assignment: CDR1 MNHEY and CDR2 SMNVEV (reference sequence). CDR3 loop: CASSFLAGGNTGELFF. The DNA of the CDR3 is TGTGCCAGCAGTTTCTTAGCGGGAGGGAACACCGGGGAGCTGTTTTTT.

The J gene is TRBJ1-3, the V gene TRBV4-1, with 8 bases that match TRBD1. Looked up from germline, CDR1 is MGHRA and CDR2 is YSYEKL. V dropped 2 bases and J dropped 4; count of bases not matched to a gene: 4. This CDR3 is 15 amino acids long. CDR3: CASSQPGTGGNTIYF. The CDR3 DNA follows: TGCGCCAGCAGCCAACCCGGGACAGGAGGAAACACCATATATTTT.

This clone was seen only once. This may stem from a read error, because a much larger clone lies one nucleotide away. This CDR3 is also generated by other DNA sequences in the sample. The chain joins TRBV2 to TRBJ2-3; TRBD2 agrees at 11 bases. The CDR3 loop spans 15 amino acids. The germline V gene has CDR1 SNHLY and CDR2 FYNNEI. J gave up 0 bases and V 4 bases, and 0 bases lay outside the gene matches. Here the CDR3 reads CASSGTSGSTDTQYF. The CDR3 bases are TGTGCCAGCAGTGGGACTAGCGGGAGCACAGATACGCAGTATTTT. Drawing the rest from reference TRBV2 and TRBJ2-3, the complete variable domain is EPEVTQTPSHQVTQMGQEVILRCVPISNHLYFYWYRQILGQKVEFLVSFYNNEISEKSEIFDDQFSVERPDGSNFTLKIRSTKLEDSAMYFCASSGTSGSTDTQYFGPGTRLTVL.

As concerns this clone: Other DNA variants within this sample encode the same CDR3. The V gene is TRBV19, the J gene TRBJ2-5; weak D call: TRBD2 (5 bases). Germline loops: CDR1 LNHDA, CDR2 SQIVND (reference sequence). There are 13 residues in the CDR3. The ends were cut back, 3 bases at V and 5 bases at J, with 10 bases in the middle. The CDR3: CASSILAQETQYF. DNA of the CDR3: TGTGCCAGTAGTATCCTAGCTCAGGAGACCCAGTACTTC.

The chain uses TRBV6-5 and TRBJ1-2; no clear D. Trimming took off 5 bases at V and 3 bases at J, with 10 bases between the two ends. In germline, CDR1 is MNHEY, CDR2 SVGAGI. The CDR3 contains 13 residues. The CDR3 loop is CASSTDTHYGYTF. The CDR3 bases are TGTGCCAGCAGTACAGACACTCACTATGGCTACACCTTC.

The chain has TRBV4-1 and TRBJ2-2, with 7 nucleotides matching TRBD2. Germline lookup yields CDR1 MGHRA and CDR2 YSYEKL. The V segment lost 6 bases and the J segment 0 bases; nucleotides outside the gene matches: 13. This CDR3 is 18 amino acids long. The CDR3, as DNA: TGCGCCAGCAGTTTAGGAGCGGGATCTAGTGCGAACACCGGGGAGCTGTTTTTT. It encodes CASSLGAGSSANTGELFF.

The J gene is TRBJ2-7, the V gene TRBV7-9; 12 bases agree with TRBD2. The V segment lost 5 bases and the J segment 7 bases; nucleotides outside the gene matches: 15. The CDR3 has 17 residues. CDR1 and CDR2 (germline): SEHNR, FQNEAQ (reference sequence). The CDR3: CASSPQILAGGPREQYF. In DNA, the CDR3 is TGTGCCAGCAGCCCGCAAATTCTAGCGGGAGGGCCTAGAGAGCAGTACTTC.

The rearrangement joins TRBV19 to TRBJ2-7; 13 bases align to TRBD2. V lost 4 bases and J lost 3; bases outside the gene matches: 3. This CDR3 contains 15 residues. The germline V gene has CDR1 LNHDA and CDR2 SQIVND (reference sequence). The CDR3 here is CASSTRTSGSYEQYF. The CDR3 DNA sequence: TGTGCCAGTAGTACAAGGACTAGCGGGAGCTACGAGCAGTACTTC.

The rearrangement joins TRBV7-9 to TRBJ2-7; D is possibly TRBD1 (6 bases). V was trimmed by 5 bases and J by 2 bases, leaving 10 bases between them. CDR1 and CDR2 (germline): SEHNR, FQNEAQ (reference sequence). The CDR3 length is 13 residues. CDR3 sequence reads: CASSLDSTYEQYF. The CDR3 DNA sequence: TGTGCCAGCAGCCTGGACAGCACCTACGAGCAGTACTTC.

CDR3 loop: CASNDQGNTDTQYF. The CDR3, as DNA: TGTGCCAGTAATGACCAGGGGAACACAGATACGCAGTATTTT. The chain uses TRBV21-1 and TRBJ2-3; TRBD1, the table's D call, was not compared with the DNA. TRBV21-1 is labeled a pseudogene. This CDR3 comprises 14 residues.